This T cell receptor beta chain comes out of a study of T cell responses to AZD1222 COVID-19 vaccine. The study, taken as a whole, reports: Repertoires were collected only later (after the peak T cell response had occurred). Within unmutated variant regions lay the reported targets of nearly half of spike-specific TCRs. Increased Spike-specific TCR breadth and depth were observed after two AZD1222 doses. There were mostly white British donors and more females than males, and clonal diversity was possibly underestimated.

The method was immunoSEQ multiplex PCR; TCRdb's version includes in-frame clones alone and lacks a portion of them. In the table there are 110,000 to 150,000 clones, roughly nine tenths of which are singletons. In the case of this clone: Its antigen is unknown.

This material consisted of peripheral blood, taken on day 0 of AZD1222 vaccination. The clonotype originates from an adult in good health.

In DNA form, the CDR3 reads TGTGCCAGCAGGATTTTGGCGGGAAGCACCGGGGAGCTGTTTTTT. This translates into CASRILAGSTGELFF. The chain employs TRBV27 and TRBJ2-2, with D tentatively TRBD2 (6 bases). The V end lost 6 bases, the J end lost 4 bases, and 15 bases lay between the germline ends. Germline V lookup: CDR1 MNHEY, CDR2 SMNVEV (reference sequence). CDR3 length: 15 residues.